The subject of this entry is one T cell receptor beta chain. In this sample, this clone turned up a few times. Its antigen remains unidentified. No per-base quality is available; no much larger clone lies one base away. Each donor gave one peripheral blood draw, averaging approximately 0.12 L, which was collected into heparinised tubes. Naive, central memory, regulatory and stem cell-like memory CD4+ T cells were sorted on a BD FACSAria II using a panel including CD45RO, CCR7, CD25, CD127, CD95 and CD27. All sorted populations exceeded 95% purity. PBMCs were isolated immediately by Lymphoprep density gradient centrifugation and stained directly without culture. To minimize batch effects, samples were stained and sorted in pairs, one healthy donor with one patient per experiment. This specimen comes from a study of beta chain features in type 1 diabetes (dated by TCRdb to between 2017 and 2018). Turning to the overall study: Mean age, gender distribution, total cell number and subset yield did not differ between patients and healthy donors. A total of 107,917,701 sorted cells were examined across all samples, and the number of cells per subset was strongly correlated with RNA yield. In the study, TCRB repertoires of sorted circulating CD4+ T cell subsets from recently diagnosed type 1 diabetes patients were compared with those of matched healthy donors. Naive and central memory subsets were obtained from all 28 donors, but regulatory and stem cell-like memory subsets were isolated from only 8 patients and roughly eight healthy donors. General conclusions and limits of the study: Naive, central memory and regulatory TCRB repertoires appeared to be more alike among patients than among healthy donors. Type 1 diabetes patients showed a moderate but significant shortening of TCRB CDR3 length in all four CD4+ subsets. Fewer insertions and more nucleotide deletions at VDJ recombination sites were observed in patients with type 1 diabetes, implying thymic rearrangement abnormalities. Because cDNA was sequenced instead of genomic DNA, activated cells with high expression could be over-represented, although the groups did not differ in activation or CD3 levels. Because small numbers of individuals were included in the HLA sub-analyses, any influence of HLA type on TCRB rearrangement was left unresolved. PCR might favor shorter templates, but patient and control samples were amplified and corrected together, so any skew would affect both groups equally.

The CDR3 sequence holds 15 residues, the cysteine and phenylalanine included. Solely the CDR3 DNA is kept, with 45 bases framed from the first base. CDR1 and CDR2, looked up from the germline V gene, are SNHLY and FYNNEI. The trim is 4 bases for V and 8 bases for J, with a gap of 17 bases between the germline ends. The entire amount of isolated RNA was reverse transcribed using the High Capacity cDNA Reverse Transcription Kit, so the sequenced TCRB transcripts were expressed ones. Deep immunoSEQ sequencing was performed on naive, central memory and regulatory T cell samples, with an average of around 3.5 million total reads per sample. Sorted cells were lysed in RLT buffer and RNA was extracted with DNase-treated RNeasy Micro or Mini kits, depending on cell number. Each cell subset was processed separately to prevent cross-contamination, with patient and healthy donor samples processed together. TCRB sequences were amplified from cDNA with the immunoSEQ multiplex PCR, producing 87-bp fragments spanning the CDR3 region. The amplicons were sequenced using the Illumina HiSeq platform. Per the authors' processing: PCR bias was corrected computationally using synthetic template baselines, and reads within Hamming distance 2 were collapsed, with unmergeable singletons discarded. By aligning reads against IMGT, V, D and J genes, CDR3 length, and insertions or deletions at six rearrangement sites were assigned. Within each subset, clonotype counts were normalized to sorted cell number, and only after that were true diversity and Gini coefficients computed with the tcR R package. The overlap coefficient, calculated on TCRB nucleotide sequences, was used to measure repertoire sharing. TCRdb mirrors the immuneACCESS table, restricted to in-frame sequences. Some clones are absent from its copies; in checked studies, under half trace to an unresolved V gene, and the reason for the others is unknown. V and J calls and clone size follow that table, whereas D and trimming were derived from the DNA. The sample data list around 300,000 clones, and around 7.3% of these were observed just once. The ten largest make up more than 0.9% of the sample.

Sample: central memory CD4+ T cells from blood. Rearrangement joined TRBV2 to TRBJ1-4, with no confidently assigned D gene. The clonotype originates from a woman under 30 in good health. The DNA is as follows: TGTGCCAGCAGTGGCCAGACGAGGTGGAGCGAAAAACTGTTTTTT. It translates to CASSGQTRWSEKLFF.